This T cell receptor (beta chain) was observed in a study of regulatory T cells in long-lasting Graves disease (dated by TCRdb to 2020 to 2022). As for the study more broadly: In the newly diagnosed Graves' disease group, patients had been taking antithyroid drugs for less than 3 months. Persistent Graves' disease patients were compared with newly diagnosed Graves' disease patients by peripheral blood TCR sequencing and RNA sequencing. The study took place in China and was registered as a clinical trial. TCR sequencing covered some 13 persistent and 20 or so newly diagnosed Graves' disease patients, some 33 samples in total.

In the germline V gene (reference sequence), CDR1 corresponds to DFQATT and CDR2 to SNEGSKA. The CDR3, cysteine through phenylalanine, is 14 amino acids long. Only the CDR3 DNA is retained, 42 bases long and in frame from the first base. The germline ends are 16 bases apart after V is trimmed by 3 bases and J by 5 bases. The research as a whole found: Compared with newly diagnosed patients, patients with persistent Graves' disease had lower TCR Shannon entropy and fewer highly expanded clones, which suggests clonal expansion. Preferential use of TRBV28, TRBJ1-2 and TRBJ2-5 was observed in persistent disease, whereas TRBV20-1 and TRBJ2-1 were favored in newly diagnosed disease. More public clonotypes were shared among persistent patients (roughly 2,900) than among newly diagnosed patients (more than 900). As a limitation, the authors acknowledged that the small sample size may reduce accuracy. Peripheral blood alone was examined, since thyroid tissue, which constituted the primary lesion, could not be accessed. Only the TCR beta chain was sequenced and analyzed.

The library was made by multiplex PCR. TCRdb shows the sequencer as Illumina HiSeq 4000. iRepertoire HTBI primers and Arm-PCR amplification of CDR3 regions were used to construct TCR beta libraries. Gel purification was performed on PCR products prior to sequencing. Per the original workflow: Across samples, 60 to 75 TRBV and 13 to 15 TRBJ segments were identified and used for gene usage analysis of CDR3 amino acid clonotypes. COPE and FqMerger were used to merge filtered high-quality paired reads into contigs. Contigs were aligned with BLAST to IMGT TRBV, TRBD and TRBJ reference genes, and CDR3 was defined per IMGT. Any clonotype with a frequency above 0.1% was classified as a highly expanded clone. Repertoire diversity was measured by Shannon entropy, and V-J evenness by the Gini coefficient. Public clonotypes were defined as clonotypes shared by more than one individual. TCRdb reprocessed the public reads (quality trimming at Q25 with fastp, clone calling with MiXCR) and kept in-frame beta chains. Rows with a matching CDR3 protein are joined into one entry that keeps the most common DNA and genes. The V and J calls and clone size are TCRdb's, not the authors'. Counted in this sample were 400,000 to 500,000 distinct CDR3 sequences; around 15% of them appeared once. The ten top clones hold roughly a sixth of the sample.

This clonotype came up many times. No cognate antigen has been identified for it. No per-base quality is available; no much larger clone lies one base away. In light of the paper, this sample's time point label describes: newly diagnosed GD, antithyroid drugs for less than 3 months. RNA was extracted from PBMCs in TRIzol for both TCR sequencing and RNA sequencing. Graves' disease was diagnosed according to American Thyroid Association guidelines. Recruitment of patients was carried out at an endocrinology department in Xi'an, China. From each patient, about 9 milliliters of peripheral blood was collected into an EDTA anticoagulant tube. Ficoll Paque Plus density gradient separation was used to isolate PBMCs, and no further T cell sorting was done. An Agilent 2100 Bioanalyzer and agarose gel were used to check RNA quality, and a NanoDrop 2000 was used to measure RNA concentration. The same data also contributed to another study, on T cells in Graves' hyperthyroidism and ophthalmopathy. The second paper further reports: Stable Graves' hyperthyroidism was defined as the absence of progression to ophthalmopathy over 18 months of follow-up. Hyperthyroidism patients were aged 18 to 65 years and newly diagnosed, with disease duration of less than 2 months. The study excluded patients with uncontrolled infections, other autoimmune diseases, pregnancy or lactation. Diagnoses relied on clinical symptoms, serum thyroxine and TRAb, thyroid ultrasound and orbital computed tomography. A first-round RT-PCR of the TCR CDR3 used the HTBI primer set with the Qiagen OneStep RT-PCR kit. Most expanded thyroid clonotypes (frequency above 0.001) were also found in blood, which suggests that blood repertoires may mirror thyroid immune responses. In cross-validation, a model built on a 13 V-J signature told ophthalmopathy apart from stable hyperthyroidism with 87.88% sensitivity and about 81% specificity, and in testing the same model reached 80%/75%. In validation, the model predicted progression to ophthalmopathy a median of 6.5 months before onset, with 70% to 71% sensitivity and 72.22% specificity. A discovery cohort of about 96 patients, roughly 40 with Graves' ophthalmopathy and roughly 59 with stable Graves' hyperthyroidism, was used to find distinguishing TCR V-J signatures. An independent validation cohort of 18 to 20 hyperthyroidism patients and 17 patients who later progressed to ophthalmopathy tested prospective prediction of ophthalmopathy. The 75 to 100 discovery patients were divided at random into training and test sets in a 7:3 ratio. The study also compared thyroid tissue and blood T-cell repertoires from more than five Graves' hyperthyroidism patients. Once sampling was done, hyperthyroidism patients were given methimazole at a starting dose of 30 mg daily, whereas ophthalmopathy patients were given high-dose intravenous methylprednisolone. The libraries were constructed in a second round of multiplex PCR and then size-selected and purified. Paired-end sequencing of the libraries was performed with 100 bp reads on an Illumina HiSeq2000. SOAPnuke was used to process the raw data, throwing out any read that contained adapters or uncalled bases, had a mean Phred below 15, or lacked an exact constant-primer or identifier match. High-quality paired reads were merged using COPE v1.2.5, and each unique nucleotide sequence was defined as a clonotype. MiTCR v1.1 was used to align clonotypes to the IMGT TRBV, TRBD and TRBJ reference segments. Analysis was restricted to V-J combinations with a frequency above 0.0001, which covered over 98% of repertoires. The TCS score was defined as F50 (clonal expansion) divided by E x V (chaos), with BLOSUM62-based TCRdist calculated between CDR3 peptides within each V-J. Welch's t-statistics and random forest reduced 500 to 550 V-J features to 13, which were used in a naive Bayes classifier (R e1071). No statistical method was used to fix the sample size in advance, and group allocation was not hidden from the investigators. The paper describes TCR Vbeta CDR3 sequencing of some 130 peripheral blood samples, made up of roughly 40 ophthalmopathy patients, roughly 80 hyperthyroidism patients and roughly 17 progressor patients.

This receptor was identified in a woman aged 50 to 65 with Graves disease. Donor details come from another sample of the same person, matched by shared clones. Sequencing was performed on peripheral blood mononuclear cells (PBMCs), taken at new diagnosis, from a patient treated with antithyroid drugs. Rearrangement joined TRBV20-1 to TRBJ2-5, with TRBD2 tentatively as D gene (6 bases match). Read as DNA, the sequence is TGCAGTGCTAGCAGGGACTTCACCATGGAGACCCAGTACTTC. Its protein reads: CSASRDFTMETQYF.